This T cell receptor (beta chain) was identified during a study of cytotoxic CD8 clonotypes in ibrutinib-treated CLL. Study at large: Among responders, about 25 were partial and 2 complete; after median 68 months, approximately 15 stayed remitted and about 12 progressed. Study results and caveats: Baseline levels of clonality went above those of age-matched healthy donors and moved with circulating CD8+ T-cell counts.

About this clone: Its specificity is not known.

The CDR3 has 19 residues. Targeted sequencing depth ranged from 1 in 200,000 to 1 in 1 million T cells. Libraries were prepared by immunoSEQ multiplex PCR; TCRdb keeps only in-frame clonotypes and omits some of them. The table lists about 160,000 clones, more than 70% of them singletons. This chain uses TRBV21-1 with TRBJ2-1; the table names TRBD2, a call not compared with the DNA. TRBV21-1 is recorded as a pseudogene. This receptor was obtained from a human donor with chronic lymphocytic leukemia. Sequencing used PBMCs, obtained at disease progression, from a patient treated with ibrutinib. This CDR3 is CASSKVGTSGRSHTDEQFF. CDR3 DNA sequence: TGTGCCAGCAGCAAAGTCGGGACTAGCGGGAGGTCACACACCGATGAGCAGTTCTTC.